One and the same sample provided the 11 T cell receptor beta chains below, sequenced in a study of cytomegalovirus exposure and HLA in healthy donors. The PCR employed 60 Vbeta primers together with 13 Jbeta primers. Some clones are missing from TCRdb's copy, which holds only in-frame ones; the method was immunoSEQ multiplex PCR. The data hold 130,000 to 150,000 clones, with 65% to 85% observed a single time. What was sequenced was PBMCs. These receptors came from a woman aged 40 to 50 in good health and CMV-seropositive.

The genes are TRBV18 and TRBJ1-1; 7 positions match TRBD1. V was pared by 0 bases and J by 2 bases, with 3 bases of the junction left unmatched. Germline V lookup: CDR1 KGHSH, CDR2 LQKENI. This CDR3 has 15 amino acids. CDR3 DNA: TGTGCCAGCTCACCACCGACAGGGAGTAACACTGAAGCTTTCTTT. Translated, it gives CASSPPTGSNTEAFF.

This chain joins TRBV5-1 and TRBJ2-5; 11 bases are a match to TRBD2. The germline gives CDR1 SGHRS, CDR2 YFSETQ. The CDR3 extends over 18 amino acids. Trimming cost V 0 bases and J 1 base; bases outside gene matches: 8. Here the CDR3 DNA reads TGCGCCAGCAGCTTGGGCACTAGCGGGGGAGTCGCCCAAGAGACCCAGTACTTC. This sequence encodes CASSLGTSGGVAQETQYF.

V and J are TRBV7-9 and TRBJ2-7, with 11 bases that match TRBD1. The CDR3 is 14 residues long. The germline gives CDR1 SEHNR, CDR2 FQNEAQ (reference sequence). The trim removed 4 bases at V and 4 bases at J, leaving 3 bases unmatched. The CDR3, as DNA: TGTGCCAGCAGCTCGGGACAGGGGGTTTACGAGCAGTACTTC. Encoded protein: CASSSGQGVYEQYF.

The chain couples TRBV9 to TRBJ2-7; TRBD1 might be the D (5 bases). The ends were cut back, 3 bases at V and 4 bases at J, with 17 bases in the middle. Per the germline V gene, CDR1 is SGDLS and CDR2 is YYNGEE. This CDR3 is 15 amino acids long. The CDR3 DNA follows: TGTGCCAGCAGCGCTGACACAGGTATTCTATACGAGCAGTACTTC. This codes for CASSADTGILYEQYF. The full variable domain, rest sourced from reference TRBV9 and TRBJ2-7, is DSGVTQTPKHLITATGQRVTLRCSPRSGDLSVYWYQQSLDQGLQFLIQYYNGEERAKGNILERFSAQQFPDLHSELNLSSLELGDSALYFCASSADTGILYEQYFGPGTRLTVT.

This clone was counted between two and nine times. The CDR3 DNA sequence: TGTGCCAGCAGCCAAGAATTTTCGTCTAGCGGGGGGGCGGTTGCAGATACGCAGTATTTT. Protein sequence: CASSQEFSSSGGAVADTQYF. This chain uses TRBV4-2 with TRBJ2-3; 12 bases map to TRBD2. This CDR3 has 20 amino acids. V was pared by 0 bases and J by 4 bases, with 14 bases of the junction left unmatched. In germline, CDR1 is LGHNA, CDR2 YNFKEQ.

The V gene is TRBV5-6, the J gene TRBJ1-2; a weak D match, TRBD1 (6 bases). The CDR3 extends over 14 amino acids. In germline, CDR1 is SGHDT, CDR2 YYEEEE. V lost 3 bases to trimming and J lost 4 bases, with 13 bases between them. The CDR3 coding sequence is TGTGCCAGCAGCTCGAACAGGGTTGGCTATGGCTACACCTTC. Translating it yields CASSSNRVGYGYTF.

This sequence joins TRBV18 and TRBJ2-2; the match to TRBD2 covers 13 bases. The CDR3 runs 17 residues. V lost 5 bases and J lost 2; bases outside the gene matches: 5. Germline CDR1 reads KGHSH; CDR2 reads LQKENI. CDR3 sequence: CASSSRTSGGNTGELFF. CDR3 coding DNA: TGTGCCAGCTCATCGAGGACTAGCGGGGGAAACACCGGGGAGCTGTTTTTT.

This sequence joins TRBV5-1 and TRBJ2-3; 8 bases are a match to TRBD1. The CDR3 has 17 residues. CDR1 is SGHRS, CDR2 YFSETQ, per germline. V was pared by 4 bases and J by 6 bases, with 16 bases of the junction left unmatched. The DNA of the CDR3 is TGCGCCAGCAGCACCGGACAGGGATCGATATCTGGTGATACGCAGTATTTT. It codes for CASSTGQGSISGDTQYF.

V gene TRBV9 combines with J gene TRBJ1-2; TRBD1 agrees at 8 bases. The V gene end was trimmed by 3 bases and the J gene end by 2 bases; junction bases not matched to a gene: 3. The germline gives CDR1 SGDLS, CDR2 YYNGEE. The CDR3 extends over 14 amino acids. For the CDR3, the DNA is TGTGCCAGCAGCGCCGGACAGGGAAACTATGGCTACACCTTC. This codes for CASSAGQGNYGYTF.

The chain's CDR3 is CASSYFGNYGYTF. DNA of the CDR3: TGTGCCAGCAGTTACTTCGGGAACTATGGCTACACCTTC. The chain couples TRBV6-5 to TRBJ1-2; D is ambiguous. The germline CDR1 and CDR2 sequences are MNHEY and SVGAGI. This CDR3 region has 13 residues. V gave up 1 base and J gave up 2 bases, with 5 bases separating them.

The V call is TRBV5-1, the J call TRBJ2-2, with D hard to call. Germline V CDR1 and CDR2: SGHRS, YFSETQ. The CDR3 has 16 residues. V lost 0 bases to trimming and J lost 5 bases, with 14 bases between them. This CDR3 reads CASSLGASTVTGELFF. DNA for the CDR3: TGCGCCAGCAGCTTGGGGGCCTCAACAGTTACCGGGGAGCTGTTTTTT.